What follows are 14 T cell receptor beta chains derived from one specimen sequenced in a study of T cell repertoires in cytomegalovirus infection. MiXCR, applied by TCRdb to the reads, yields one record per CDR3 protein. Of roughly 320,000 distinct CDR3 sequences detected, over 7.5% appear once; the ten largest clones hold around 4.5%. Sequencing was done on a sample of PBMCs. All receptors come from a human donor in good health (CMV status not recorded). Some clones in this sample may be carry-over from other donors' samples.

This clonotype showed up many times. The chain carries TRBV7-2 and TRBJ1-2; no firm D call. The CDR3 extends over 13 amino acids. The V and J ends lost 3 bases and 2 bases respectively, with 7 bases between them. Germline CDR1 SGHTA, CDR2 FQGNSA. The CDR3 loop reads CASSFSANYGYTF. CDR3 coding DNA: TGTGCCAGCAGCTTCAGCGCCAACTATGGCTACACCTTC.

In nucleotides, the CDR3 is TGTGCCAGCAGTGGCCAGGACAGATACACCGGGGAGCTGTTTTTT. This encodes CASSGQDRYTGELFF. The V call is TRBV2, the J call TRBJ2-2; D might be TRBD1 (6 bases). Germline values: CDR1 SNHLY, CDR2 FYNNEI. The CDR3 totals 15 residues. With 4 bases removed from V and 3 bases from J, the gap between germline ends came to 12 bases.

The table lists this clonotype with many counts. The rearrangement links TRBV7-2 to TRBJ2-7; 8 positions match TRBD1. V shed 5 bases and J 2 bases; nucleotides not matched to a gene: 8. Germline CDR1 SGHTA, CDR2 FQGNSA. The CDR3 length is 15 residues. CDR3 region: CASSDNLGQAYEQYF. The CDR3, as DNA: TGTGCCAGCAGCGACAATTTGGGACAGGCCTACGAGCAGTACTTC.

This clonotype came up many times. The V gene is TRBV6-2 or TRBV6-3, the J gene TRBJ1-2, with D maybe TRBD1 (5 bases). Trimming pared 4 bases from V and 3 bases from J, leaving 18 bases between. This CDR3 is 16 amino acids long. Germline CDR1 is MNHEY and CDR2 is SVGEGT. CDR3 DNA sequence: TGTGCCAGCAGTTCCCCCGGGACCAAAATTTACTATGGCTACACCTTC. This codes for CASSSPGTKIYYGYTF.

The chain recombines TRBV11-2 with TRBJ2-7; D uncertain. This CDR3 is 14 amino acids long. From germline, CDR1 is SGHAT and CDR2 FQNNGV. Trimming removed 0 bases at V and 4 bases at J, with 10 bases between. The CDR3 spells CASSLDGLPYEQYF. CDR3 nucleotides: TGTGCCAGCAGCTTAGATGGGCTACCTTACGAGCAGTACTTC.

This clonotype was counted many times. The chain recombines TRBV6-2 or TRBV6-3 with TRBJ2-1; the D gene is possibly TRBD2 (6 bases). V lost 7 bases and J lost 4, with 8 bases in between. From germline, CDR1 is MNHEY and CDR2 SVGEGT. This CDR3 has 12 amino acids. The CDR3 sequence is CASMGLYNEQFF. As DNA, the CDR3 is TGTGCCAGCATGGGACTGTACAATGAGCAGTTCTTC.

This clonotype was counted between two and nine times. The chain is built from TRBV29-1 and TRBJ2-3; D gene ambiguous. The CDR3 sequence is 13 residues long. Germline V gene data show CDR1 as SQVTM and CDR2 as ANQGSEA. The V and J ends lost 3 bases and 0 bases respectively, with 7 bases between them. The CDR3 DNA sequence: TGCAGCGTTGATTGGGGAAGCACAGATACGCAGTATTTT. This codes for CSVDWGSTDTQYF.

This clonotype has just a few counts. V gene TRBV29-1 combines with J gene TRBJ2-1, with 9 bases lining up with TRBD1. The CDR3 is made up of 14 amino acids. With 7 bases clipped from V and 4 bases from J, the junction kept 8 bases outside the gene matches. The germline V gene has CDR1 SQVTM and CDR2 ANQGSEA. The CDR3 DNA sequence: TGCAGCGGCCCCACCGGGACAGGGTACAATGAGCAGTTCTTC. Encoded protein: CSGPTGTGYNEQFF.

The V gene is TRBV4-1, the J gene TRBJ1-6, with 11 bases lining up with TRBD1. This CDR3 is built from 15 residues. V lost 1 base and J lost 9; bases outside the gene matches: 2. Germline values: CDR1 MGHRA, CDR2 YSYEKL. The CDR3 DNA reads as TGCGCCAGCAGCCAAGTCGGGACAGGGGGTTCACCCCTCCACTTT. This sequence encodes CASSQVGTGGSPLHF.

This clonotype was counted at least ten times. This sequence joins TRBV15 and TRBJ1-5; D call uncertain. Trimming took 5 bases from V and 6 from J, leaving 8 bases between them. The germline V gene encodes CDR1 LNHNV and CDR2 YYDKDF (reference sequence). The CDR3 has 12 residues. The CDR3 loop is CATSPSSQPQHF. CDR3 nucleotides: TGTGCCACCAGCCCATCCAGTCAGCCCCAGCATTTT.

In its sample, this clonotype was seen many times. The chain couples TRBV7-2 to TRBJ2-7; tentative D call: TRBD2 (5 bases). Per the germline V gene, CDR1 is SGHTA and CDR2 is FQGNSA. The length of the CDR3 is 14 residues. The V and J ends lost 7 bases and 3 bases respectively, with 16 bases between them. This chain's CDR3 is CASTLLGGIYEQYF. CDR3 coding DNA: TGTGCCAGCACCCTCCTTGGAGGAATCTACGAGCAGTACTTC.

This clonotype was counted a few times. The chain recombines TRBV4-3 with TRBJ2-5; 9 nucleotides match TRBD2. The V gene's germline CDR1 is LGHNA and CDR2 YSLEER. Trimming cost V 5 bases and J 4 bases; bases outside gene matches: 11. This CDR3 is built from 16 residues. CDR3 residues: CASSTQAGGVGETQYF. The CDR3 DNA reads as TGCGCCAGCAGCACGCAAGCGGGAGGAGTCGGAGAGACCCAGTACTTC.

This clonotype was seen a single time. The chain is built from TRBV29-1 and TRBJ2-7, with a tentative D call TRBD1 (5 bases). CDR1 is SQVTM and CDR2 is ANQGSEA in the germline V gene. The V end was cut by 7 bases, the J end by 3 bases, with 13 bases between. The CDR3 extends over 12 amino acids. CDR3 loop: CSAGLTVYEQYF. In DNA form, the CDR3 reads TGCAGCGCCGGATTGACAGTCTACGAGCAGTACTTC.

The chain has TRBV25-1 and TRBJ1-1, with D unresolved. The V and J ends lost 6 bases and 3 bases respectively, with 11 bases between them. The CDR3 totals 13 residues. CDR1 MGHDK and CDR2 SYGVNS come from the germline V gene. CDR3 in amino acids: CASRVGGYTEAFF. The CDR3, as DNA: TGTGCCAGCAGAGTTGGAGGGTACACTGAAGCTTTCTTT. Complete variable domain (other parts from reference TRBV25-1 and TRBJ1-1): EADIYQTPRYLVIGTGKKITLECSQTMGHDKMYWYQQDPGMELHLIHYSYGVNSTEKGDLSSESTVSRIRTEHFPLTLESARPSHTSQYLCASRVGGYTEAFFGQGTRLTVV.